Presented here are 27 T cell receptor beta chains from one specimen sequenced in a study of CD8+CD57+ T cells in acquired aplastic anemia. Genomic DNA served as template for TCR beta VDJ and CDR3 profiling. TCRdb passed the reads through MiXCR, listing each CDR3 protein once. The table includes about 160,000 distinct CDR3 sequences, roughly 50% detected once. Sequencing was done on patients that had shown CD8+CD57+ cell expansion by flow cytometry. The sequenced material came from sorted CD4+, CD8+, or CD8+CD57+ T cells (not recorded which) from PBMCs. The source of these receptors is a human donor with aplastic anemia.

The CDR3 loop is CASSADIAKRTYEQYV. As DNA, the CDR3 is TGTGCCAGCAGTGCAGACATCGCCAAGCGGACCTACGAGCAGTACGTC. V and J are TRBV25-1 and TRBJ2-7; a weak D match, TRBD2 (5 bases). The CDR3 contains 16 residues. The V and J ends lost 4 bases and 2 bases respectively, with 18 bases between them. Germline CDR1 MGHDK, CDR2 SYGVNS.

Of note for this clonotype: This may stem from a read error, because a much larger clone lies one nucleotide away. The chain couples TRBV6-5 to TRBJ1-1, with 8 bases aligning to TRBD1. The length of the CDR3 is 17 residues. Germline V gene lookup returns CDR1 MNHEY and CDR2 SVGAGI. V gave up 8 bases and J gave up 1 base; unmatched junction bases: 15. The CDR3 reads CASGLGRGRRKNTEAFF. The CDR3 DNA sequence: TGTGCCAGCGGTTTGGGCAGGGGGCGTCGAAAGAACACTGAAGCTTTCTTT.

The count of this clonotype is one. The genes are TRBV7-9 and TRBJ1-6; TRBD1 is a possible D gene (5 bases). V was pared by 2 bases and J by 9 bases, with 11 bases between. The CDR3 is 14 amino acids. The germline CDR1 and CDR2 sequences are SEHNR and FQNEAQ (reference sequence). The CDR3: CASSLSPRGSPLHF. CDR3 DNA: TGTGCCAGCAGCTTATCTCCAAGGGGTTCACCCCTCCACTTT.

This clonotype was seen many times. The CDR3 DNA is TGTGCCAGCAGCTTAGAAAGAGGGGGACGAAAAGGGGGTTCACCCCTCCACTTT. Protein sequence: CASSLERGGRKGGSPLHF. The chain is built from TRBV11-2 and TRBJ1-6; tentatively, D is TRBD1 (6 bases). The CDR3 contains 18 residues. The V gene's germline CDR1 is SGHAT and CDR2 FQNNGV. Trimming took 0 bases from V and 9 from J, leaving 21 bases between them. Variable domain in full (rest from reference TRBV11-2 and TRBJ1-6): EAGVAQSPRYKIIEKRQSVAFWCNPISGHATLYWYQQILGQGPKLLIQFQNNGVVDDSQLPKDRFSAERLKGVDSTLKIQPAKLEDSAVYLCASSLERGGRKGGSPLHFGNGTRLTVT.

This clonotype was observed a handful of times. In DNA form, the CDR3 reads TGTGCCAGCAGCCTCGGGACTAGCGGGAGGGTAGATACGCAGTATTTT. Amino acids: CASSLGTSGRVDTQYF. V usage is TRBV3-1 and J usage is TRBJ2-3; 16 bases map to TRBD2. This CDR3 has 16 amino acids. The trim removed 4 bases at V and 5 bases at J, leaving 3 bases unmatched. Germline V gene sequence: CDR1 LGHDT, CDR2 YNNKEL (reference sequence).

This clonotype was seen at least ten times. V and J are TRBV10-3 and TRBJ2-1, with D possibly being TRBD1 (5 bases). The CDR3 runs to 13 residues. CDR1 is ENHRY, CDR2 SYGVKD, per germline. Trimming pared 6 bases from V and 4 bases from J, leaving 10 bases between. As DNA, the CDR3 is TGTGCCATCAGGGGGCTAGATTACAATGAGCAGTTCTTC. Protein: CAIRGLDYNEQFF.

This clonotype showed up just a few times. This chain joins TRBV12-3 or TRBV12-4 and TRBJ1-5; no definite D call. This CDR3 is 13 amino acids long. Trimming took off 3 bases at V and 4 bases at J, with 7 bases between the two ends. The CDR3 spells CASSLTINQPQHF. The DNA of the CDR3 is TGTGCCAGCAGTTTGACTATAAATCAGCCCCAGCATTTT.

The rearrangement joins TRBV5-1 to TRBJ1-6; D unresolved. CDR3 length equals 12 residues. Trimming pared 2 bases from V and 10 bases from J, leaving 7 bases between. In germline, CDR1 is SGHRS, CDR2 YFSETQ. The CDR3 DNA sequence: TGCGCCAGCAGCTTTGACGGGTCACCCCTCCACTTT. Its translation is CASSFDGSPLHF.

The sample holds many counts of this clonotype. The V gene is TRBV20-1, the J gene TRBJ2-1, with 7 bases identical to TRBD2. The junction had 9 bases not matched to a gene; V was cut back by 5 bases and J by 2 bases. CDR1 and CDR2 from the germline V gene are DFQATT and SNEGSKA (reference sequence). The CDR3 spans 15 residues. CDR3 sequence reads: CSAVKAGNTYNEQFF. The DNA of the CDR3 is TGCAGTGCTGTTAAAGCGGGAAACACCTACAATGAGCAGTTCTTC.

This clonotype was observed a few times. The chain is built from TRBV7-9 and TRBJ2-3; perhaps TRBD1 as D (5 bases). Germline V gene lookup returns CDR1 SEHNR and CDR2 FQNEAQ (reference sequence). This CDR3 has 14 residues. With 9 bases removed from V and 0 bases from J, the gap between germline ends came to 13 bases. CDR3 in amino acids: CASMLGQSTDTQYF. The CDR3 nucleotides are TGTGCCAGTATGCTGGGGCAGAGCACAGATACGCAGTATTTT.

The chain is built from TRBV29-1 and TRBJ2-1; D may be TRBD1 (5 bases). Germline V gives CDR1 SQVTM, CDR2 ANQGSEA. V lost 4 bases and J lost 0, with 10 bases in between. The CDR3 runs to 14 residues. CDR3 in amino acids: CSVVRGFSYNEQFF. The CDR3 DNA follows: TGCAGCGTTGTAAGGGGATTCTCCTACAATGAGCAGTTCTTC.

This clonotype occurred once. The V gene is TRBV10-3, the J gene TRBJ1-2, with D hard to call. V lost 2 bases to trimming and J lost 9 bases, with 13 bases between them. The CDR3 loop spans 13 amino acids. The germline gives CDR1 ENHRY, CDR2 SYGVKD. The CDR3 spells CAISEGEWYSYTF. Written as DNA, the CDR3 is TGTGCCATCAGTGAGGGGGAGTGGTATAGCTACACCTTC.

This clonotype has only a few counts. It may be a read error: a sequence one base away is much more abundant. The V call is TRBV7-2, the J call TRBJ2-5; 13 nucleotides align to TRBD2. J gave up 4 bases and V 5 bases, and 10 bases lay outside the gene matches. The CDR3 loop spans 17 amino acids. Germline-derived CDR1 and CDR2 are SGHTA and FQGNSA. The DNA for the CDR3 is TGTGCCAGCAGCGAGGAGGTACTAGCGGGAGGGAGAGAGACCCAGTACTTC. Translation: CASSEEVLAGGRETQYF.

This clonotype was observed a handful of times. The chain links TRBV27 to TRBJ1-1; 7 bases fit TRBD1. Germline-derived CDR1 and CDR2 are MNHEY and SMNVEV (reference sequence). After removal of 6 bases from V and 0 bases from J, the junction contained 10 bases not matched to a gene. This CDR3 has 16 residues. This CDR3 is CASRQGGGGVNTEAFF. The CDR3 nucleotides read TGTGCCAGCAGACAAGGGGGCGGAGGGGTGAACACTGAAGCTTTCTTT.

This chain links TRBV7-2 with TRBJ2-3, with 8 bases lining up with TRBD2. This CDR3 is 15 amino acids long. Germline V CDR1 and CDR2: SGHTA, FQGNSA. The ends lost 5 bases at V and 4 bases at J; junction bases unmatched: 8. CDR3 in DNA: TGTGCCAGCAGCGTAGGGGGTAGCGGGGCAGATACGCAGTATTTT. Its translation is CASSVGGSGADTQYF.

This clonotype was recorded at least ten times. The gene calls are TRBV19 and TRBJ1-2, with D possibly being TRBD1 (5 bases). Trimming cost V 5 bases and J 11 bases, with 12 bases left between them. CDR1 is LNHDA, CDR2 SQIVND, per germline (reference sequence). This CDR3 has 11 amino acids. In DNA form, the CDR3 reads TGTGCCAGTAGTCCCGAAAGGGGATACACCTTC. This gives the protein CASSPERGYTF.

This rearrangement joins TRBV24-1 to TRBJ2-7; D ambiguous. Germline CDR1 and CDR2: KGHDR and SFDVKD. Trimming removed 5 bases from V and 1 base from J, with 14 bases in between. CDR3 length: 15 amino acids. The CDR3 sequence: CATSASSPFSYEQYV. Here the CDR3 DNA reads TGTGCCACCAGTGCCAGCTCACCTTTTTCCTACGAGCAGTACGTC.

The count of this clonotype is one. V usage is TRBV19 and J usage is TRBJ2-1; D remains unclear. The ends were cut back, 4 bases at V and 9 bases at J, with 10 bases in the middle. The CDR3 covers 12 residues. From germline, CDR1 is LNHDA and CDR2 SQIVND (reference sequence). Here the CDR3 reads CASSTGRSEQFF. Here the CDR3 DNA reads TGTGCCAGTAGTACCGGCCGGAGTGAGCAGTTCTTC. Complete variable domain (other parts from reference TRBV19 and TRBJ2-1): DGGITQSPKYLFRKEGQNVTLSCEQNLNHDAMYWYRQDPGQGLRLIYYSQIVNDFQKGDIAEGYSVSREKKESFPLTVTSAQKNPTAFYLCASSTGRSEQFFGPGTRLTVL.

This clonotype showed up many times. The DNA of the CDR3 is TGTGCCAGCAGCTCCTCGGAGGCCCAAGAGACCCAGTACTTC. Translating gives CASSSSEAQETQYF. The rearrangement uses TRBV7-9 and TRBJ2-5, with TRBD2 as a possible D gene (5 bases). CDR1 is SEHNR, CDR2 FQNEAQ, per germline (reference sequence). The CDR3 length is 14 residues. Trimming pared 4 bases from V and 1 base from J, leaving 10 bases between. Full variable domain (outside the CDR3, taken from reference TRBV7-9 and TRBJ2-5): DTGVSQNPRHKITKRGQNVTFRCDPISEHNRLYWYRQTLGQGPEFLTYFQNEAQLEKSRLLSDRFSAERPKGSFSTLEIQRTEQGDSAMYLCASSSSEAQETQYFGPGTRLLVL.

The chain couples TRBV20-1 to TRBJ2-1; 12 nucleotides agree with TRBD2. CDR3 length: 16 amino acids. Germline-derived CDR1 and CDR2 are DFQATT and SNEGSKA (reference sequence). After removal of 5 bases from V and 0 bases from J, the junction contained 5 bases not matched to a gene. The CDR3 bases are TGCAGTGCTGTCGCTAGCGGGGGGGCCTCCTACAATGAGCAGTTCTTC. Amino acid sequence: CSAVASGGASYNEQFF.

V gene TRBV19 combines with J gene TRBJ1-4; D may be TRBD1 (5 bases). Trimming took off 6 bases at V and 4 bases at J, with 12 bases between the two ends. The CDR3 runs 14 residues. The germline gives CDR1 LNHDA, CDR2 SQIVND (reference sequence). The CDR3, as DNA: TGTGCCAGTAGGAAACAGGACCGTAATGAAAAACTGTTTTTT. It specifies CASRKQDRNEKLFF.

The CDR3 sequence: CSASWQGSYEQYF. The CDR3, as DNA: TGCAGTGCTAGCTGGCAGGGCTCCTACGAGCAGTACTTC. The rearrangement links TRBV20-1 to TRBJ2-7; TRBD1 is a possible D gene (5 bases). Germline V CDR1 and CDR2: DFQATT, SNEGSKA (reference sequence). Trimming removed 3 bases from V and 0 bases from J, with 9 bases in between. The CDR3 totals 13 residues.

This clonotype was detected many times. The J gene is TRBJ2-7, the V gene TRBV6-2 or TRBV6-3, with 9 bases aligning to TRBD1. This CDR3 is built from 14 residues. The V gene end was trimmed by 8 bases and the J gene end by 5 bases; junction bases not matched to a gene: 10. CDR1 is MNHEY, CDR2 SVGEGT, per germline. The CDR3 here is CASLFPGQGHEQYF. The CDR3 DNA follows: TGTGCCAGCCTATTCCCGGGACAGGGCCACGAGCAGTACTTC.

This chain connects TRBV29-1 to TRBJ2-5; possible D gene TRBD2, 7 bases. Germline loops: CDR1 SQVTM, CDR2 ANQGSEA. V shed 0 bases and J shed 5 bases, with 16 bases lying between them. This CDR3 is built from 15 residues. The DNA of the CDR3 is TGCAGCGTTGAAGACCGTGGGGGGGCCGGGGAGACCCAGTACTTC. This codes for CSVEDRGGAGETQYF. Complete variable domain (other parts from reference TRBV29-1 and TRBJ2-5): SAVISQKPSRDICQRGTSLTIQCQVDSQVTMMFWYRQQPGQSLTLIATANQGSEATYESGFVIDKFPISRPNLTFSTLTVSNMSPEDSSIYLCSVEDRGGAGETQYFGPGTRLLVL.

V is TRBV19 and J is TRBJ1-3; TRBD1 is a possible D gene (5 bases). Trimming took off 5 bases at V and 2 bases at J, with 7 bases between the two ends. CDR1 LNHDA and CDR2 SQIVND come from the germline V gene (reference sequence). CDR3 length: 13 amino acids. CDR3 in amino acids: CASSQGPGNTIYF. The CDR3 region has the DNA TGTGCCAGTAGTCAGGGACCTGGAAACACCATATATTTT.

V usage is TRBV20-1 and J usage is TRBJ2-1, with 11 bases fitting TRBD2. The junction had 2 bases not matched to a gene; V was cut back by 3 bases and J by 4 bases. The CDR3 extends over 14 amino acids. CDR1 DFQATT and CDR2 SNEGSKA come from the germline V gene (reference sequence). CDR3 loop: CSASGTSGYNEQFF. CDR3 in DNA: TGCAGTGCTAGTGGGACTAGCGGATACAATGAGCAGTTCTTC.

In regard to this clonotype: At one boundary the junction diverges from the germline segment, which might be a read error. The chain is built from TRBV10-3 and TRBJ1-5; tentative D call: TRBD1 (5 bases). CDR1 is ENHRY, CDR2 SYGVKD, per germline. The CDR3 spans 13 residues. The CDR3 spells CASSRGSNQSQHF. The DNA for the CDR3 is TGTGCCAGCAGCCGGGGGTCCAATCAGTCCCAGCATTTT.